Below, 12 T cell receptor beta chains from the same sample are listed, as sequenced in a study of blood T cells in healthy people across ages. Then a second PCR, running about 6 to 11 cycles, was carried out with a sample-barcoded 5' primer and a J-beta primer mix. TCRdb used MiXCR to reprocess the 5' RACE reads, holding one entry per CDR3 protein. The sample has approximately 1,000,000 distinct CDR3 sequences, less than 50% seen once; the top ten hold about 19%. Material: blood. The receptors here all came from a woman aged 60 to 75 in good health.

The chain uses TRBV5-1 and TRBJ2-5, with 8 bases aligning to TRBD2. From germline, CDR1 is SGHRS and CDR2 YFSETQ. Trimming cost V 1 base and J 4 bases; bases outside gene matches: 9. The CDR3 consists of 16 residues. The CDR3 DNA reads as TGCGCCAGCAGCTTGACGTGGGGCGCGGGGGGAGAGACCCAGTACTTC. This gives the protein CASSLTWGAGGETQYF.

This clonotype was counted between two and nine times. The chain employs TRBV6-2 or TRBV6-3 and TRBJ2-5; a weak D match, TRBD2 (6 bases). CDR3 size: 16 residues. CDR1 is MNHEY and CDR2 is SVGEGT in the germline V gene. V was trimmed by 2 bases and J by 7 bases, leaving 20 bases between them. The CDR3 loop is CASSYDPGDVTGTQYF. CDR3 bases: TGTGCCAGCAGTTACGATCCGGGGGACGTGACGGGGACCCAGTACTTC.

This clonotype was seen a handful of times. V and J are TRBV24-1 and TRBJ2-5; maybe TRBD2 (7 bases). Per germline, CDR1 KGHDR and CDR2 SFDVKD. There are 16 residues in the CDR3. V was cut by 1 base and J by 6 bases, with 17 bases left in between. The DNA for the CDR3 is TGTGCCACCAGTGATTTAAGGGGGGAGGGAAGAAAGACCCAGTACTTC. The encoded protein is CATSDLRGEGRKTQYF.

The rearrangement links TRBV13 to TRBJ2-3; 12 positions agree with TRBD2. The CDR3 extends over 18 amino acids. Per the germline V gene, CDR1 is PRHDT and CDR2 is FYEKMQ (reference sequence). V dropped 3 bases and J dropped 4; count of bases not matched to a gene: 11. DNA for the CDR3: TGTGCCAGCAGCTTCTTACTGTCGGGACTAGCGGGCTCAGATACGCAGTATTTT. Its protein is CASSFLLSGLAGSDTQYF. The full variable domain, completed using reference TRBV13 and TRBJ2-3, is AAGVIQSPRHLIKEKRETATLKCYPIPRHDTVYWYQQGPGQDPQFLISFYEKMQSDKGSIPDRFSAQQFSDYHSELNMSSLELGDSALYFCASSFLLSGLAGSDTQYFGPGTRLTVL.

The chain carries TRBV21-1 and TRBJ2-5. The DNA end is more similar to TRBJ2-7, so the J call may be wrong. TRBV21-1 constitutes a pseudogene. CDR3 length: 15 amino acids. The CDR3 coding sequence is TGTGCCAGCAGCAAACCCCGTCGACGGGCATACGAGCAGTACTTC. This translates into CASSKPRRRAYEQYF.

This clonotype turned up a few times. J is TRBJ2-7 and V is TRBV2; perhaps TRBD1 as D (6 bases). V lost 6 bases, J lost 2 bases, and 11 bases lay in between. CDR3 size: 13 residues. Germline CDR1 and CDR2: SNHLY and FYNNEI. In DNA, the CDR3 is TGTGCCAGCAGAAGGGACACCGCCTACGAGCAGTACTTC. Residues: CASRRDTAYEQYF.

The V call is TRBV29-1, the J call TRBJ2-7, with 7 positions matching TRBD1. J gave up 2 bases and V 6 bases, and 4 bases lay outside the gene matches. Germline V CDR1 and CDR2: SQVTM, ANQGSEA. The CDR3 is 12 amino acids. The CDR3 region has the DNA TGCAGCGTCCGGACAGGAGCCTACGAGCAGTACTTC. Translated: CSVRTGAYEQYF.

This clonotype occurred a few times. The J gene is TRBJ2-1, the V gene TRBV5-1, with a possible D match to TRBD2 (5 bases). The CDR3 length is 13 residues. The germline V and J ends were trimmed by 1 base and 7 bases, with 9 bases remaining between them. The germline CDR1 and CDR2 sequences are SGHRS and YFSETQ. The CDR3 protein is CASSLTRANEQFF. CDR3 coding DNA: TGCGCCAGCAGCTTGACGCGGGCGAATGAGCAGTTCTTC.

V and J are TRBV7-3 and TRBJ2-3; perhaps TRBD2 as D (5 bases). The germline CDR1 and CDR2 sequences are SGHTA and FQGTGA. CDR3 length: 13 residues. Trimming pared 1 base from V and 8 bases from J, leaving 10 bases between. The CDR3, as DNA: TGTGCCAGCAGCTTAATTTCTGGAGGTACGCAGTATTTT. Its protein product is CASSLISGGTQYF.

This rearrangement joins TRBV20-1 to TRBJ2-1; 13 bases fit TRBD2. The CDR3 has 14 amino acids. V lost 6 bases to trimming and J lost 10 bases; unmatched junction nucleotides: 9. The germline V gene encodes CDR1 DFQATT and CDR2 SNEGSKA (reference sequence). CDR3 loop: CSASRTSGSLEQFF. CDR3 coding DNA: TGCAGTGCGTCTCGGACTAGCGGGAGCCTCGAGCAGTTCTTC.

This clonotype was seen more than once but under ten times. The CDR3 protein is CASSLEVAGHEQYF. The CDR3 bases are TGTGCCAGCAGCCTTGAAGTAGCGGGACACGAGCAGTACTTC. The gene calls are TRBV6-2 or TRBV6-3 and TRBJ2-7; 8 bases match TRBD2. The CDR3 covers 14 residues. Trimming took 6 bases from V and 5 from J; bases not matched to a gene: 9. CDR1 and CDR2 (germline): MNHEY, SVGEGT.

This clonotype was found a few times. J is TRBJ2-3 and V is TRBV7-6, with D tentatively TRBD2 (6 bases). The germline V and J ends were trimmed by 5 bases and 6 bases, with 12 bases remaining between them. There are 13 residues in the CDR3. CDR1 and CDR2 (germline): SGHVS, FNYEAQ. Here the CDR3 reads CASSQAEGDTQYF. As DNA, the CDR3 is TGTGCCAGCAGCCAAGCGGAGGGGGATACGCAGTATTTT.